A selection of T cell receptor beta chains follows, all from one sample in a study of cytomegalovirus exposure and HLA in healthy donors. The data were produced by immunoSEQ multiplex PCR, yet TCRdb's version contains in-frame clones alone and is incomplete. The repertoire holds approximately 270,000 clones, with 80% as singletons. Sample: PBMCs. The receptor set was obtained from a girl aged 2-15 years in good health and CMV-seronegative. The CDR3 runs from the conserved cysteine through the conserved F or W. D genes are given only for firm matches. Only part of the rows carry a size: once, few, many, or a class if the clone is expanded.

D: TRBD1; V: TRBV6-5; size: NA; J: TRBJ1-5; CDR3: CASTRTGGPNQPQHF; DNA: TGTGCCAGCACCCGGACAGGGGGACCCAATCAGCCCCAGCATTTT
D: NA; V: TRBV28; size: once; J: TRBJ1-1; CDR3: CASSSTGLNTEAFF; DNA: TGTGCCAGCAGTTCGACAGGACTGAACACTGAAGCTTTCTTT
D: NA; V: TRBV9; size: NA; J: TRBJ2-2; CDR3: CASSVGDRSTGELFF; DNA: TGTGCCAGCAGCGTAGGAGACAGATCCACCGGGGAGCTGTTTTTT
D: TRBD2; V: TRBV29-1; size: NA; J: TRBJ2-1; CDR3: CSSQPGLARGEQFF; DNA: TGCAGCTCCCAGCCGGGACTAGCAAGAGGTGAGCAGTTCTTC
D: NA; V: TRBV18; size: NA; J: TRBJ2-7; CDR3: CASSPRQVGVQKAEQYF; DNA: TGTGCCAGCTCGCCTCGCCAGGTCGGGGTTCAAAAAGCCGAGCAGTACTTC
D: TRBD1; V: TRBV15; size: once; J: TRBJ2-7; CDR3: CATSRPGQGIYEQYF; DNA: TGTGCCACCAGCAGACCGGGACAGGGGATTTACGAGCAGTACTTC
D: TRBD2; V: TRBV7-6; size: NA; J: TRBJ2-7; CDR3: CASSYRLAGSSYEQYF; DNA: TGTGCCAGCAGCTACCGACTAGCGGGGAGCTCCTACGAGCAGTACTTC
D: NA; V: TRBV18; size: NA; J: TRBJ2-1; CDR3: CASSPPSNNEQFF; DNA: TGTGCCAGCTCACCACCTAGCAACAATGAGCAGTTCTTC
D: NA; V: TRBV7-2; size: few; J: TRBJ1-2; CDR3: CASSLMGDQGSWGYTF; DNA: TGTGCCAGCAGCTTAATGGGTGATCAGGGTTCTTGGGGCTACACCTTC
D: NA; V: TRBV5-1; size: NA; J: TRBJ2-4; CDR3: CASSATLTGLRRNIQYF; DNA: TGCGCCAGCAGCGCAACCCTCACAGGGCTCCGACGAAACATTCAGTACTTC
D: TRBD1; V: TRBV28; size: NA; J: TRBJ2-7; CDR3: CASSTPGGSYEQYF; DNA: TGTGCCAGCAGTACCCCAGGGGGATCCTACGAGCAGTACTTC
D: NA; V: TRBV5-1; size: NA; J: TRBJ1-5; CDR3: CASSLGQSNQPQHF; DNA: TGCGCCAGCAGCTTGGGGCAGAGCAATCAGCCCCAGCATTTT
D: TRBD2; V: TRBV18; size: few; J: TRBJ2-7; CDR3: CASSPSNGRASYEQYF; DNA: TGTGCCAGCTCCCCTTCCAACGGGAGGGCCTCCTACGAGCAGTACTTC
D: TRBD2; V: TRBV9; size: NA; J: TRBJ2-3; CDR3: CASSGHPNAPGLAGSDTQYF; DNA: TGTGCCAGCAGCGGACACCCGAACGCCCCGGGACTAGCGGGGTCAGATACGCAGTATTTT
D: NA; V: TRBV19; size: NA; J: TRBJ1-1; CDR3: CATTPRGSNTEAFF; DNA: TGTGCCACGACCCCCCGAGGGTCGAACACTGAAGCTTTCTTT
D: NA; V: TRBV7-9; size: NA; J: TRBJ2-7; CDR3: CASSPPTFYEQYF; DNA: TGTGCCAGCAGCCCCCCAACATTCTACGAGCAGTACTTC